A selection of T cell receptor beta chains follows, all from one sample in a study of TIL therapy for anti-PD-1-resistant metastatic lung cancer. Assay used: immunoSEQ multiplex PCR; TCRdb lists only in-frame clones, some missing. The sample records 20,000 to 30,000 clones, roughly 72% being singletons. The specimen was tumor tissue, collected at baseline. Every receptor here comes from a person between 25 and 80 years old with non-small cell lung cancer. Each CDR3 is given with its conserved first and last residue. The D gene is left open where the match is weak. The listing skips clone size in some rows; elsewhere it reads once, few, many or a size class.

j_call	d_call	v_call	cdr3_length	clone_size	cdr3_nt	cdr3_aa
TRBJ2-7	TRBD1	TRBV5-6	15	NA	TGTGCCAGCAGCTTGGCAGCGACAGGGACCTACGAGCAGTACTTC	CASSLAATGTYEQYF
TRBJ2-1	NA	TRBV7-9	15	NA	TGTGCCAGCAGCCTAACCTGGACAGCCTACAATGAGCAGTTCTTC	CASSLTWTAYNEQFF
TRBJ2-2	NA	TRBV4-3	13	NA	TGCGCCAGCAGCCCGCTAAACACCGGGGAGCTGTTTTTT	CASSPLNTGELFF
TRBJ2-1	NA	TRBV6-6	15	few	TGTGCCAGCAGTTACTCGCCAGGAGTAAACAATGAGCAGTTCTTC	CASSYSPGVNNEQFF
TRBJ2-1	NA	TRBV11-2	15	NA	TGTGCCAGCAGCTTTACAGGGATATCCTACAATGAGCAGTTCTTC	CASSFTGISYNEQFF
TRBJ1-3	TRBD1	TRBV5-1	18	NA	TGCGCCAGCAGCTTGGCCCCGGGACAGGGGGCTACTGGAAACACCATATATTTT	CASSLAPGQGATGNTIYF
TRBJ2-3	TRBD2	TRBV4-2	19	NA	TGTGCCAGCAGCCAAGTTTCGGGGGGGAGCCAATCTAGCACAGATACGCAGTATTTT	CASSQVSGGSQSSTDTQYF
TRBJ2-5	TRBD1	TRBV6-6	16	NA	TGTGCCAGCAGGCAGGGACAGGGGATGTACCAAGAGACCCAGTACTTC	CASRQGQGMYQETQYF
TRBJ1-2	NA	TRBV28	13	NA	TGTGCCAGCAGTTTCATACCGAACTATGGCTACACCTTC	CASSFIPNYGYTF
TRBJ1-2	TRBD1	TRBV19	14	NA	TGTGCCAGTCGGGACAGGCGAGCTAACTATGGCTACACCTTC	CASRDRRANYGYTF
TRBJ2-1	TRBD2	TRBV9	16	NA	TGTGCCAGCAGCGTAGGTGGAGCGGGGACTTACAATGAGCAGTTCTTC	CASSVGGAGTYNEQFF
TRBJ2-1	TRBD2	TRBV29-1	13	NA	TGCAGCGTTGAAGCGGACGGGGGGAGTGAGCAGTTCTTC	CSVEADGGSEQFF
TRBJ2-5	TRBD1	TRBV29-1	14	NA	TGCAGCGCGCAGCCAGGGGGCGAGTCGGAGACCCAGTACTTC	CSAQPGGESETQYF
TRBJ2-7	NA	TRBV6-5	13	NA	TGTGCCAGCAGTTACTCGCTAATCTCCGAGCAGTACTTC	CASSYSLISEQYF